These 5 T cell receptor beta chains came from one sample sequenced in a study of T cells after yellow fever vaccination. In TCRdb, the 5' RACE reads were re-called with MiXCR into one record per CDR3 protein. This sample yields roughly 49,000 distinct CDR3 sequences, of which roughly 7% are seen a single time; approximately 28% belongs to the top ten. The input for sequencing was CD8+ T cells sorted from PBMCs, taken around 15 days after the first yellow fever vaccination. The origin of the receptors is a man between 18 and 35 years old who received the YFV17D yellow fever vaccine.

This clonotype was observed at least ten times. The chain carries TRBV6-2 or TRBV6-3 and TRBJ2-1, with D perhaps TRBD2 (6 bases). The V end lost 7 bases, the J end lost 4 bases, and 23 bases lay between the germline ends. This CDR3 has 17 residues. From germline, CDR1 is MNHEY and CDR2 SVGEGT. Here the CDR3 DNA reads TGTGCCAGCAAGGGTAGGAGGGAGGCCGGGGTGTACAATGAGCAGTTCTTC. Encoded protein: CASKGRREAGVYNEQFF.

This sequence joins TRBV24-1 and TRBJ2-3, with D perhaps given as TRBD1 or TRBD2 (5 bases each). There are 14 residues in the CDR3. The ends were cut back, 5 bases at V and 2 bases at J, with 10 bases in the middle. Germline V lookup: CDR1 KGHDR, CDR2 SFDVKD. The CDR3 DNA is TGTGCCACCAGTGGAGGGGAGCACACAGATACGCAGTATTTT. Translation gives CATSGGEHTDTQYF.

Worth noting for this clonotype: A read error may account for a junction end that differs from germline. The chain is built from TRBV4-2 and TRBJ2-1; a possible D gene is TRBD2 (5 bases). Germline V lookup: CDR1 LGHNA, CDR2 YNFKEQ. This CDR3 spans 14 amino acids. The CDR3 loop is CARSPGVLYNEQFF. The CDR3 DNA reads TGTGCCAGGAGCCCCGGGGTACTCTACAATGAGCAGTTCTTC.

Many counts were recorded for this clonotype. The V and J genes are TRBV6-5 and TRBJ2-2, with a possible D match to TRBD2 (6 bases). The CDR3 runs 16 residues. With 2 bases removed from V and 3 bases from J, the gap between germline ends came to 13 bases. The germline V gene encodes CDR1 MNHEY and CDR2 SVGAGI. Here the CDR3 DNA reads TGTGCCAGCAGTTACCCCCCCGGGAGCCACACCGGGGAGCTGTTTTTT. This codes for CASSYPPGSHTGELFF.

This clonotype occurred a few times. The chain carries TRBV4-3 and TRBJ1-2; D ambiguous. The ends were cut back, 2 bases at V and 0 bases at J, with 7 bases in the middle. CDR3 size: 14 residues. The germline V gene has CDR1 LGHNA and CDR2 YSLEER. The CDR3 nucleotides read TGCGCCAGCAGCCAAACGAGCCCTAACTATGGCTACACCTTC. Translation: CASSQTSPNYGYTF.